A selection of T cell receptor beta chains follows, all from one sample in a study of blood T cell repertoires in COVID-19. Sequencing was performed with immunoSEQ multiplex PCR; in TCRdb, only in-frame clones are kept and a portion is missing. This sample has roughly 300,000 clones; roughly nine tenths occur once, and the top ten carry about 2%. Material: peripheral blood. The receptors here all came from a woman aged 25-40 years with COVID-19, enrolled during active disease. Each CDR3 is given with its conserved first and last residue. Fields, in order: J gene, D gene, clone size, V gene, CDR3 length, CDR3 protein, CDR3 DNA. D genes are given only for firm matches. Clone size is not always given. Where it is, it says once, few, many or a class for expanded clones.

>TRBJ1-1|NA|NA|TRBV7-9|15
CASSLGLTEATEAFF
TGTGCCAGCAGCTTAGGATTGACGGAGGCCACTGAAGCTTTCTTT
>TRBJ1-5|NA|NA|TRBV28|14
CATIPGHPNQPQHF
TGTGCCACCATACCGGGACACCCTAATCAGCCCCAGCATTTT
>TRBJ2-5|TRBD2|NA|TRBV2|16
CASSEPGLAGLETQYF
TGTGCCAGCAGCGAACCGGGACTAGCGGGTCTAGAGACCCAGTACTTC
>TRBJ1-2|NA|once|TRBV6-5|13
CASRTGWNYGYTF
TGTGCCAGCCGTACAGGGTGGAACTATGGCTACACCTTC
>TRBJ1-1|NA|NA|TRBV30|13
CAWSLLTDTEAFF
TGTGCCTGGAGTCTACTGACAGACACTGAAGCTTTCTTT
>TRBJ2-7|NA|once|TRBV1|16
CTSSPVAGASSYEQYF
TGCACCAGCAGCCCTGTAGCGGGGGCCAGCTCCTACGAGCAGTACTTC
>TRBJ2-2|NA|once|TRBV12-5|17
CASGSDEWGLVSGELFF
TGTGCTAGTGGCTCAGATGAATGGGGGCTGGTATCCGGGGAGCTGTTTTTT
>TRBJ2-1|TRBD2|NA|TRBV6-4|14
CASQLAGGYNEQFF
TGTGCCAGCCAACTAGCGGGAGGATACAATGAGCAGTTCTTC
>TRBJ1-2|TRBD1|NA|TRBV27|13
CASSFRGLYGYTF
TGTGCCAGCAGTTTCAGGGGGCTATATGGCTACACCTTC
>TRBJ2-1|TRBD1|NA|TRBV30|15
CAWSRDRDWDNEQFF
TGTGCCTGGAGTCGGGACAGGGATTGGGACAATGAGCAGTTCTTC
>TRBJ1-6|TRBD1|once|TRBV9|16
CASSAQPGGYNSPLHF
TGTGCCAGCAGCGCGCAGCCAGGGGGTTATAATTCACCCCTCCACTTT
>TRBJ2-1|NA|NA|TRBV5-1|13
CASSLSQDNEQFF
TGCGCCAGCAGCTTATCACAGGACAATGAGCAGTTCTTC
>TRBJ1-4|NA|NA|TRBV5-8|15
CASSSGTATNEKLFF
TGTGCCAGCAGCTCGGGAACCGCAACTAATGAAAAACTGTTTTTT
>TRBJ2-7|NA|NA|TRBV25-1|12
CASNRGSYEQYF
TGTGCCAGTAATCGGGGTTCCTACGAGCAGTACTTC
>TRBJ1-1|NA|NA|TRBV5-8|12
CASSPEFTEAFF
TGTGCCAGCAGCCCTGAGTTCACTGAAGCTTTCTTT
>TRBJ2-2|NA|NA|TRBV9|16
CASSPLVGVGTGELFF
TGTGCCAGCAGCCCTCTTGTAGGGGTCGGCACTGGGGAGCTGTTTTTT
>TRBJ2-1|TRBD2|NA|TRBV10-1|16
CASSELDLAGYNEQFF
TGCGCCAGCAGTGAATTGGATCTAGCGGGTTACAATGAGCAGTTCTTC
>TRBJ1-5|TRBD1|few|TRBV4-1|14
CASSQGTGNQPQHF
TGCGCCAGCAGCCAAGGGACAGGGAATCAGCCCCAGCATTTT
>TRBJ2-5|NA|NA|TRBV5-8|15
CASSQQRVTMETQYF
TGTGCCAGCAGCCAACAACGGGTCACCATGGAGACCCAGTACTTC
>TRBJ2-1|TRBD2|once|TRBV2|17
CASSEWEWEGTENEQFF
TGTGCCAGCAGTGAATGGGAGTGGGAGGGGACCGAGAATGAGCAGTTCTTC
>TRBJ2-4|NA|NA|TRBV4-1|15
CASSQGGFPQNIQYF
TGCGCCAGCAGCCAAGGAGGGTTTCCACAAAACATTCAGTACTTC
>TRBJ1-2|NA|NA|TRBV7-6|12
CASSPRQGGYTF
TGTGCCAGCAGCCCCAGGCAGGGCGGCTACACCTTC
>TRBJ1-5|TRBD1|many|TRBV19|14
CASSIVTGDQPQHF
TGTGCCAGTAGTATAGTAACAGGGGATCAGCCCCAGCATTTT
>TRBJ2-1|TRBD2|NA|TRBV5-4|15
CASSLYAGGYNEQFF
TGTGCCAGCAGCTTGTACGCGGGAGGATACAATGAGCAGTTCTTC
>TRBJ1-6|NA|NA|TRBV5-4|16
CASSLGVAGADSPLHF
TGTGCCAGCAGCTTGGGGGTCGCGGGGGCAGATTCACCCCTCCACTTT
>TRBJ2-3|TRBD1|NA|TRBV5-5|15
CASSLGTGVTDTQYF
TGTGCCAGCAGCTTGGGGACAGGGGTCACAGATACGCAGTATTTT
>TRBJ2-1|NA|NA|TRBV6-4|15
CASRLGGTLNNEQFF
TGTGCCAGCAGACTCGGCGGGACGCTTAACAATGAGCAGTTCTTC
>TRBJ2-1|TRBD2|once|TRBV25-1|14
CASRLAGSYNEQFF
TGTGCCAGCAGACTAGCGGGATCCTACAATGAGCAGTTCTTC
>TRBJ2-7|NA|NA|TRBV7-2|15
CASSFRTVSLVQQYF
TGTGCCAGCAGCTTTCGGACAGTATCACTTGTACAGCAGTACTTC
>TRBJ1-1|TRBD1|NA|TRBV29-1|14
CSVGTGGRDTEAFF
TGCAGCGTCGGAACAGGGGGCAGGGACACTGAAGCTTTCTTT
>TRBJ1-1|TRBD1|NA|TRBV27|14
CASSPTGTNTEAFF
TGTGCCAGCAGTCCGACAGGGACGAACACTGAAGCTTTCTTT
>TRBJ2-1|TRBD2|NA|TRBV19|17
CASTNTALTSGSAEQFF
TGTGCCAGTACCAATACCGCCTTGACTAGCGGGAGTGCTGAGCAGTTCTTC
>TRBJ1-2|TRBD1|NA|TRBV19|16
CASSIDPSQGNYGYTF
TGTGCCAGTAGTATAGATCCCTCACAGGGGAACTATGGCTACACCTTC
>TRBJ1-1|TRBD1|once|TRBV5-4|13
CASSLGQGREAFF
TGTGCCAGCAGCTTAGGACAGGGACGTGAAGCTTTCTTT
>TRBJ1-2|NA|once|TRBV2|15
CASRTDLTQSGGYTF
TGTGCCAGCAGGACCGACTTAACCCAGTCCGGGGGCTACACCTTC
>TRBJ2-4|NA|NA|TRBV27|14
CASSWSGPGDIQYF
TGTGCCAGCAGTTGGTCAGGGCCTGGGGACATTCAGTACTTC
>TRBJ1-2|NA|NA|TRBV28|13
CANSDAAGWGYTF
TGTGCCAACTCGGACGCAGCGGGCTGGGGCTACACCTTC
>TRBJ1-1|NA|NA|TRBV3-1/TRBV3-2|12
CASSQARGNAFF
TGTGCCAGCAGCCAGGCGAGGGGGAATGCTTTCTTT
>TRBJ2-1|NA|NA|TRBV25-1|18
CASSEYGAGTGSYNEQFF
TGTGCCAGCAGTGAATATGGGGCCGGGACTGGCTCCTACAATGAGCAGTTCTTC
>TRBJ1-1|NA|NA|TRBV5-1|14
CASSLAGMYTEAFF
TGCGCCAGCAGCTTGGCGGGAATGTACACTGAAGCTTTCTTT
>TRBJ1-1|NA|NA|TRBV27|14
CASSLIAADTEAFF
TGTGCCAGCAGTTTGATAGCGGCGGACACTGAAGCTTTCTTT